The 2 T cell receptor beta chains below come from one sample, sequenced in a study of T cells after yellow fever vaccination. TCRdb reanalysed the 5' RACE reads using MiXCR and keeps one entry per CDR3 protein. Of roughly 170,000 distinct CDR3 sequences listed, approximately 6.2% are singletons. The starting material was CD4+ T cells sorted from PBMCs, obtained on the day of the first yellow fever vaccination. These receptors all come from a man aged 18-30 years who received the YFV17D yellow fever vaccine.

This sequence joins TRBV4-3 and TRBJ1-1; 8 positions agree with TRBD1. The germline gives CDR1 LGHNA, CDR2 YSLEER. The CDR3 has 16 residues. With 0 bases clipped from V and 2 bases from J, the junction kept 5 bases outside the gene matches. The CDR3 bases are TGCGCCAGCAGCCAAGACCCTACAGGGGGTAACACTGAAGCTTTCTTT. Protein: CASSQDPTGGNTEAFF.

This clonotype was counted many times. V gene TRBV7-2 combines with J gene TRBJ1-5; TRBD1 agrees at 7 bases. This CDR3 is 14 amino acids long. J lost 4 bases, V lost 7 bases, and 7 bases had no gene match. CDR1 SGHTA and CDR2 FQGNSA come from the germline V gene. The CDR3 protein is CASTLHRGNQPQHF. The CDR3 DNA is TGTGCCAGCACGCTACACAGGGGAAATCAGCCCCAGCATTTT.